Following are 14 T cell receptor beta chains from one sample sequenced in a study of CD8 T cells in Susac syndrome. Random hexamers served to reverse transcribe about 0.5 to 1 ug RNA. MiXCR, applied by TCRdb to the immunoSEQ multiplex PCR reads, yields one record per CDR3 protein. Of some 120,000 distinct CDR3 sequences in the sample, about 93% are singletons; the top ten hold roughly 0.14%. The sample comprised CD4+ T cells from PBMCs. Receptors were obtained from a human donor in good health.

The CDR3 sequence: CSAIDLEQFF. The CDR3 nucleotides read TGCAGTGCTATTGACCTCGAGCAGTTCTTC. The rearrangement links TRBV20-1 to TRBJ2-1; D is unclear. CDR1 is DFQATT and CDR2 is SNEGSKA in the germline V gene (reference sequence). The CDR3 spans 10 residues. The V gene lost 4 bases and the J gene lost 10 bases, with 8 bases spanning the gap.

The genes are TRBV9 and TRBJ2-2, with D possibly TRBD2 on 5 matching bases. Between the trimmed V and J ends, which lost 0 bases and 6 bases, there was a span of 6 bases. The CDR3 sequence is 13 residues long. Germline values: CDR1 SGDLS, CDR2 YYNGEE. CDR3 in amino acids: CASSVDGAGELFF. In DNA, the CDR3 is TGTGCCAGCAGCGTAGACGGGGCCGGGGAGCTGTTTTTT. Based on the CDR3 plus reference TRBV9 and TRBJ2-2, the full variable domain is DSGVTQTPKHLITATGQRVTLRCSPRSGDLSVYWYQQSLDQGLQFLIQYYNGEERAKGNILERFSAQQFPDLHSELNLSSLELGDSALYFCASSVDGAGELFFGEGSRLTVL.

The rearrangement uses TRBV7-9 and TRBJ1-4, with unresolved D. Between the trimmed V and J ends, which lost 5 bases and 8 bases, there was a span of 6 bases. The CDR3 is 11 residues long. CDR1 and CDR2 (germline): SEHNR, FQNEAQ (reference sequence). CDR3 in DNA: TGTGCCAGCAGCGCCGCCGAAAAACTGTTTTTT. It translates to CASSAAEKLFF.

This chain joins TRBV23-1 and TRBJ1-2; 7 nucleotides match TRBD1. Being an ORF, TRBV23-1 has a function that is uncertain. The CDR3 is 17 residues long. The ends lost 0 bases at V and 4 bases at J; junction bases unmatched: 11. The DNA for the CDR3 is TGCGCCAGCAGTCAATCGATATGGGCAGGGGGGCTCTATGGCTACACCTTC. As protein: CASSQSIWAGGLYGYTF.

This clonotype has just one count. The V call is TRBV7-2, the J call TRBJ2-7, with TRBD1 matching over 9 bases. In germline, CDR1 is SGHTA, CDR2 FQGNSA. The CDR3 has 17 amino acids. The junction had 15 bases not matched to a gene; V was cut back by 5 bases and J by 4 bases. The CDR3 loop reads CASSRLRPGQGKYEQYF. In nucleotides, the CDR3 is TGTGCCAGCAGCCGTTTAAGACCGGGACAGGGTAAATACGAGCAGTACTTC.

The chain joins TRBV7-8 to TRBJ2-1, with a possible D match to TRBD2 (7 bases). Trimming took 2 bases from V and 8 from J, leaving 19 bases between them. The germline V gene has CDR1 SGHVS and CDR2 FQNEAQ. This CDR3 region has 16 residues. CDR3 DNA sequence: TGTGCCAGCAGCTTACCGGGGGTGGGGGGGCTCGATGAGCAGTTCTTC. It encodes CASSLPGVGGLDEQFF.

The count of this clonotype is one. A junction end diverges from the germline sequence, so it may reflect a read error. CDR3 region: CASTLGQGTSYEQYF. Written as DNA, the CDR3 is TGTGCCAGCACCTTAGGACAGGGGACGTCCTACGAGCAGTACTTC. The chain has TRBV7-9 and TRBJ2-7; 9 nucleotides agree with TRBD1. The CDR3 is 15 amino acids. Germline lookup yields CDR1 SEHNR and CDR2 FQNEAQ (reference sequence).

The chain combines TRBV12-3 or TRBV12-4 with TRBJ2-4, with D hard to call. Trimming pared 3 bases from V and 5 bases from J, leaving 8 bases between. The CDR3 sequence is 13 residues long. Here the CDR3 reads CASSFRIQNIQYF. The CDR3 DNA sequence: TGTGCCAGCAGTTTTAGGATCCAAAACATTCAGTACTTC.

The J gene is TRBJ1-2, the V gene TRBV3-1; no definite D call. The CDR3 is 13 amino acids. The ends were cut back, 5 bases at V and 8 bases at J, with 15 bases in the middle. Germline V gene lookup returns CDR1 LGHDT and CDR2 YNNKEL (reference sequence). In DNA, the CDR3 is TGTGCCAGCAGCTCCCGTGAGGAAGGAGGCTACACCTTC. Protein product: CASSSREEGGYTF.

The V and J genes are TRBV7-2 and TRBJ2-7, with D unclear. The germline V gene has CDR1 SGHTA and CDR2 FQGNSA. The CDR3 runs to 12 residues. Trimming shortened V by 2 bases and J by 3 bases, and 5 bases separated the two germline ends. The CDR3 region has the DNA TGTGCCAGCAGCTTATCTATCTACGAGCAGTACTTC. This gives the protein CASSLSIYEQYF.

The chain has TRBV5-6 and TRBJ2-7, with 7 bases that match TRBD2. V was clipped by 4 bases and J by 4 bases; unmatched bases: 11. Germline V lookup: CDR1 SGHDT, CDR2 YYEEEE. The CDR3 is 15 residues long. The CDR3 DNA follows: TGTGCCAGCAGCCTACCCTCTAGCGGAGTTTACGAGCAGTACTTC. Translation gives CASSLPSSGVYEQYF.

The chain links TRBV5-1 to TRBJ1-6; TRBD1 is a possible D gene (6 bases). From germline, CDR1 is SGHRS and CDR2 YFSETQ. Trimming took 2 bases from V and 13 from J, leaving 10 bases between them. CDR3 length: 12 residues. CDR3 bases: TGCGCCAGCAGCTTTGGAGGGGGTCCCCTCCACTTT. Translation: CASSFGGGPLHF.

The chain couples TRBV29-1 to TRBJ2-7; possibly TRBD2 for D (5 bases). Between the trimmed V and J ends, which lost 4 bases and 2 bases, there was a span of 15 bases. Looked up from germline, CDR1 is SQVTM and CDR2 is ANQGSEA. The CDR3 runs 14 residues. Written as DNA, the CDR3 is TGCAGCGTTGTGAGCGGACCCTCAACCTACGAGCAGTACTTC. Its translation: CSVVSGPSTYEQYF.

The chain uses TRBV5-1 and TRBJ2-3; D remains ambiguous. CDR1 is SGHRS, CDR2 YFSETQ, per germline. This CDR3 region has 16 residues. Between the trimmed V and J ends, which lost 1 base and 4 bases, there was a span of 16 bases. The CDR3 DNA sequence: TGCGCCAGCAGCTTGACGAGTTTCCCCGGCGCAGATACGCAGTATTTT. Amino acids: CASSLTSFPGADTQYF. The full variable domain, rest sourced from reference TRBV5-1 and TRBJ2-3, is KAGVTQTPRYLIKTRGQQVTLSCSPISGHRSVSWYQQTPGQGLQFLFEYFSETQRNKGNFPGRFSGRQFSNSRSEMNVSTLELGDSALYLCASSLTSFPGADTQYFGPGTRLTVL.